This TCR beta chain came from a study of T cell repertoires in cytomegalovirus infection. Turning to the study itself: From public TCR beta signatures came an indication of both CMV infection and matching HLA type.

In this sample, this clonotype turned up a few times. What it recognizes is unknown. Points from the study as a whole: Totalled public TCR beta family frequency picked out people who carried CMV plus the relevant HLA. HLA-C-restricted CMV clonotypes gave the most frequent clonotype in two of eight donors.

TCRdb re-called the reads with MiXCR, one entry per CDR3 protein. The table lists about 530,000 distinct CDR3 sequences, about 25% of them singletons, with less than 15% in the top ten. The ends lost 0 bases at V and 1 base at J; junction bases unmatched: 11. The CDR3 spans 18 residues. Per germline, CDR1 LGHNA and CDR2 YSLEER. This TCR was recovered from a human donor in good health (CMV status not recorded). Some clones in this sample may be carry-over from other donors' samples. Specimen: PBMCs. The chain joins TRBV4-3 to TRBJ2-5; 7 bases align to TRBD2. CDR3 nucleotide sequence: TGCGCCAGCAGCCAAGATCAGCGCGGGAGCATCGGCCAAGAGACCCAGTACTTC. It codes for CASSQDQRGSIGQETQYF.